This passage covers 28 T cell receptor beta chains from one sample sequenced in a study of long-term antiretroviral therapy in people with HIV. Assay version v3.0 of immunoSEQ was used, and it was run at survey level. Sequenced by immunoSEQ multiplex PCR; TCRdb stores in-frame clones only, minus some. The sample shows 8,500 to 9,500 clones, 70% to 80% of them seen only once. The source material was unsorted PBMCs, sampled 0.4 years before starting antiretroviral therapy. These receptors all come from a man between 25 and 39 years old with HIV.

The chain carries TRBV5-4 and TRBJ1-6; the D gene is possibly TRBD1 (5 bases). CDR3 length: 14 residues. The V gene lost 2 bases and the J gene lost 8 bases, with 11 bases spanning the gap. From germline, CDR1 is SGHNT and CDR2 YYREEE (reference sequence). The CDR3 DNA sequence: TGTGCCAGCAGCTTTGCCGGGGGGGATTCACCCCTCCACTTT. It specifies CASSFAGGDSPLHF.

The rearrangement uses TRBV4-2 and TRBJ1-2, with D uncertain. The CDR3 runs to 15 residues. Trimming left V 0 bases short and J 3 bases short, with 11 bases between. Germline V gene sequence: CDR1 LGHNA, CDR2 YNFKEQ. DNA for the CDR3: TGTGCCAGCAGCCAAGATAAGAACAGTCACTATGGCTACACCTTC. This sequence encodes CASSQDKNSHYGYTF.

The V and J genes are TRBV2 and TRBJ1-2; TRBD1 aligns across 7 bases. This CDR3 has 14 residues. Germline values: CDR1 SNHLY, CDR2 FYNNEI. V shed 5 bases and J 4 bases; nucleotides not matched to a gene: 7. The CDR3 region has the DNA TGTGCCAGCAGTCGGGACAGCCAGATCTATGGCTACACCTTC. As protein: CASSRDSQIYGYTF.

The chain's CDR3 is CASSPNPDVSSYEQYF. Here the CDR3 DNA reads TGTGCCAGCAGCCCGAACCCGGACGTAAGCTCCTACGAGCAGTACTTC. The chain employs TRBV5-5 and TRBJ2-7; D not resolved. This CDR3 contains 16 residues. Trimming cost V 4 bases and J 0 bases, with 17 bases left between them. Germline V gene sequence: CDR1 SGHKS, CDR2 YYEKEE (reference sequence).

The chain employs TRBV7-9 and TRBJ2-7, with D perhaps matching TRBD1 (6 bases). The CDR3 runs 15 residues. With 3 bases removed from V and 5 bases from J, the gap between germline ends came to 17 bases. The germline CDR1 and CDR2 sequences are SEHNR and FQNEAQ (reference sequence). The CDR3 nucleotides read TGTGCCAGCAGCTTTGGAACAGGGCGGTTTCACGAGCAGTACTTC. Protein product: CASSFGTGRFHEQYF.

This clone was seen a handful of times. The CDR3 sequence is CASSIRQRALYEQYF. CDR3 nucleotides: TGTGCCAGTAGTATCAGGCAGCGGGCCCTCTACGAGCAGTACTTC. J is TRBJ2-7 and V is TRBV19, with D maybe TRBD2 (6 bases). The V gene's germline CDR1 is LNHDA and CDR2 SQIVND (reference sequence). V shed 3 bases and J shed 3 bases, with 15 bases lying between them. The CDR3 has 15 amino acids. Full variable domain (rest looked up from reference TRBV19 and TRBJ2-7): DGGITQSPKYLFRKEGQNVTLSCEQNLNHDAMYWYRQDPGQGLRLIYYSQIVNDFQKGDIAEGYSVSREKKESFPLTVTSAQKNPTAFYLCASSIRQRALYEQYFGPGTRLTVT.

The V call is TRBV2, the J call TRBJ2-5, with a weak D call TRBD1 (5 bases). V was cut by 8 bases and J by 0 bases, with 7 bases left in between. The CDR3 spans 12 residues. Germline lookup yields CDR1 SNHLY and CDR2 FYNNEI. CDR3 loop: CASQGYQETQYF. The CDR3 DNA reads as TGTGCCAGCCAGGGCTACCAAGAGACCCAGTACTTC.

This sequence joins TRBV2 and TRBJ1-4; a weak D match, TRBD1 (5 bases). CDR1 is SNHLY, CDR2 FYNNEI, per germline. Trimming shortened V by 2 bases and J by 0 bases, and 19 bases separated the two germline ends. The CDR3 sequence is 19 residues long. CDR3 residues: CASSEIRARGPATNEKLFF. CDR3 DNA: TGTGCCAGCAGTGAAATTAGGGCCCGGGGCCCTGCAACTAATGAAAAACTGTTTTTT.

This sequence joins TRBV28 and TRBJ1-2, with D unclear. Trimming removed 8 bases at V and 2 bases at J, with 15 bases between. From germline, CDR1 is MDHEN and CDR2 SYDVKM. CDR3 length: 14 amino acids. CDR3 region: CASSPSDLNYGYTF. CDR3 DNA sequence: TGTGCCAGCTCCCCGAGTGACTTAAACTATGGCTACACCTTC.

V is TRBV6-5 and J is TRBJ2-7; TRBD1 might be the D (6 bases). CDR3 size: 14 residues. V lost 6 bases, J lost 4 bases, and 16 bases lay in between. From germline, CDR1 is MNHEY and CDR2 SVGAGI. CDR3 sequence reads: CASRTTGLVYEQYF. The CDR3 nucleotides read TGTGCCAGCAGGACAACAGGGTTAGTTTACGAGCAGTACTTC.

This clone qualifies as medium-sized. The gene calls are TRBV9 and TRBJ2-7, with D perhaps matching TRBD2 (6 bases). V gave up 4 bases and J gave up 6 bases, with 14 bases separating them. The CDR3 extends over 13 amino acids. CDR1 SGDLS and CDR2 YYNGEE come from the germline V gene. As DNA, the CDR3 is TGTGCCAGCAGCCCCCAATGGGGAGGCGAGCAGTACTTC. Its translation is CASSPQWGGEQYF. Full variable domain (outside the CDR3, taken from reference TRBV9 and TRBJ2-7): DSGVTQTPKHLITATGQRVTLRCSPRSGDLSVYWYQQSLDQGLQFLIQYYNGEERAKGNILERFSAQQFPDLHSELNLSSLELGDSALYFCASSPQWGGEQYFGPGTRLTVT.

The chain carries TRBV6-5 and TRBJ1-5, with unresolved D. Germline V CDR1 and CDR2: MNHEY, SVGAGI. The ends were cut back, 0 bases at V and 4 bases at J, with 4 bases in the middle. This CDR3 is 13 amino acids long. The CDR3 region is CASSYSRNQPQHF. DNA for the CDR3: TGTGCCAGCAGTTACTCACGGAATCAGCCCCAGCATTTT.

The chain joins TRBV6-5 to TRBJ2-7; D possibly uses TRBD1 or TRBD2 (5 bases each). This CDR3 contains 16 residues. The ends were cut back, 4 bases at V and 7 bases at J, with 23 bases in the middle. The germline gives CDR1 MNHEY, CDR2 SVGAGI. CDR3 in amino acids: CASSSTRTTPSREQYF. CDR3 nucleotide sequence: TGTGCCAGCAGTTCAACTAGGACAACCCCATCCCGAGAGCAGTACTTC.

The genes are TRBV11-2 and TRBJ2-6; 7 bases align to TRBD1. The V gene's germline CDR1 is SGHAT and CDR2 FQNNGV. The V segment lost 1 base and the J segment 3 bases; nucleotides outside the gene matches: 12. The CDR3 contains 19 residues. CDR3 loop: CASSLGDRALTGGANVLTF. CDR3 sequence (DNA): TGTGCCAGCAGCTTAGGAGACAGGGCCCTAACTGGTGGGGCCAACGTCCTGACTTTC. The variable domain in full, completed from reference TRBV11-2 and TRBJ2-6, reads EAGVAQSPRYKIIEKRQSVAFWCNPISGHATLYWYQQILGQGPKLLIQFQNNGVVDDSQLPKDRFSAERLKGVDSTLKIQPAKLEDSAVYLCASSLGDRALTGGANVLTFGAGSRLTVL.

Regarding this clone: The junction differs from germline at one of its ends, possibly a read error. The CDR3 DNA is TGTACCACCAGCAGTTCGTCATATGAGGGATATGGCTACACCTTC. Its translation is CTTSSSSYEGYGYTF. V is TRBV15 and J is TRBJ1-2; D gene unclear. The CDR3 contains 15 residues. CDR1 and CDR2 (germline): LNHNV, YYDKDF (reference sequence). The entire variable domain, with the rest obtained from reference TRBV15 and TRBJ1-2, is as follows: DAMVIQNPRYQVTQFGKPVTLSCSQTLNHNVMYWYQQKSSQAPKLLFHYYDKDFNNEADTPDNFQSRRPNTSFCFLDIRSPGLGDTAMYLCTTSSSSYEGYGYTFGSGTRLTVV.

The chain carries TRBV5-1 and TRBJ2-5, with TRBD2 identical over 9 bases. The CDR3 runs to 18 residues. V gave up 0 bases and J gave up 5 bases; unmatched junction bases: 14. Germline values: CDR1 SGHRS, CDR2 YFSETQ. CDR3 amino acids: CASSLVPPVRGGGETQYF. CDR3 in DNA: TGCGCCAGCAGCTTGGTCCCCCCCGTGCGGGGGGGCGGGGAGACCCAGTACTTC.

The gene calls are TRBV11-1 and TRBJ2-7; 8 bases are shared with TRBD1. CDR3 length: 16 amino acids. Germline assignment: CDR1 SGHAT and CDR2 FQDESV (reference sequence). With V trimmed by 0 bases and J by 3 bases, 7 bases remained unmatched. The CDR3 protein is CASSLAGTGHDYEQYF. Written as DNA, the CDR3 is TGTGCCAGCAGCTTAGCCGGGACAGGTCATGACTACGAGCAGTACTTC. Full variable domain (missing parts from reference TRBV11-1 and TRBJ2-7): EAEVAQSPRYKITEKSQAVAFWCDPISGHATLYWYRQILGQGPELLVQFQDESVVDDSQLPKDRFSAERLKGVDSTLKIQPAELGDSAMYLCASSLAGTGHDYEQYFGPGTRLTVT.

V usage is TRBV7-2 and J usage is TRBJ1-2, with D hard to call. The CDR3 consists of 14 residues. Trimming shortened V by 3 bases and J by 8 bases, and 16 bases separated the two germline ends. CDR1 is SGHTA, CDR2 FQGNSA, per germline. CDR3 sequence (DNA): TGTGCCAGCAGCTTTTTGGGATCCGGGTACGGCTACACCTTC. Translating gives CASSFLGSGYGYTF.

This chain uses TRBV13 with TRBJ1-4; 9 bases line up with TRBD1. J was trimmed by 10 bases and V by 5 bases; bases with no gene match: 8. CDR3 length equals 14 residues. Germline CDR1 reads PRHDT; CDR2 reads FYEKMQ (reference sequence). CDR3 region: CASSLQGAVGKLFF. CDR3 nucleotide sequence: TGTGCCAGCAGCCTACAGGGGGCGGTCGGAAAACTGTTTTTT. The complete variable domain, with remaining parts taken from reference TRBV13 and TRBJ1-4, reads AAGVIQSPRHLIKEKRETATLKCYPIPRHDTVYWYQQGPGQDPQFLISFYEKMQSDKGSIPDRFSAQQFSDYHSELNMSSLELGDSALYFCASSLQGAVGKLFFGSGTQLSVL.

In this sample, this clone turned up once. The chain joins TRBV19 to TRBJ1-2; D might be TRBD1 (6 bases). V gave up 6 bases and J gave up 3 bases, with 26 bases separating them. CDR1 is LNHDA and CDR2 is SQIVND in the germline V gene (reference sequence). The CDR3 is 18 residues long. The CDR3 coding sequence is TGTGCCAGTAGAACCACCACTCATACAGGGTCGAAGGACTATGGCTACACCTTC. Translated, it gives CASRTTTHTGSKDYGYTF. The full variable domain, rest sourced from reference TRBV19 and TRBJ1-2, is DGGITQSPKYLFRKEGQNVTLSCEQNLNHDAMYWYRQDPGQGLRLIYYSQIVNDFQKGDIAEGYSVSREKKESFPLTVTSAQKNPTAFYLCASRTTTHTGSKDYGYTFGSGTRLTVV.

This rearrangement joins TRBV5-6 to TRBJ1-6; D gene ambiguous. CDR3 length: 14 residues. Germline V gene data show CDR1 as SGHDT and CDR2 as YYEEEE. Trimming removed 1 base at V and 9 bases at J, with 11 bases between. The CDR3 DNA sequence: TGTGCCAGCAGCTTGTCGACTGCAGGTTCACCCCTCCACTTT. It is translated as CASSLSTAGSPLHF.

The V and J genes are TRBV7-9 and TRBJ1-1, with TRBD1 matching 7 bases. The CDR3 covers 14 residues. V lost 5 bases to trimming and J lost 3 bases; unmatched junction nucleotides: 6. CDR1 and CDR2 (germline): SEHNR, FQNEAQ (reference sequence). CDR3: CASSPTDRDTEAFF. In DNA form, the CDR3 reads TGTGCCAGCAGCCCCACCGACAGGGACACTGAAGCTTTCTTT.

The chain is built from TRBV19 and TRBJ2-7, with a weak D call TRBD1 (6 bases). The CDR3 has 15 amino acids. V lost 3 bases and J lost 2, with 14 bases in between. Per the germline V gene, CDR1 is LNHDA and CDR2 is SQIVND (reference sequence). The CDR3 region is CASSISDRSAYEQYF. The CDR3 bases are TGTGCCAGTAGTATCTCCGACAGGTCCGCCTACGAGCAGTACTTC.

This clone was recorded a few times. This chain's CDR3 is CASSRPGQGLYEQYF. The CDR3 DNA reads as TGTGCCAGCAGTAGGCCGGGACAGGGCCTCTACGAGCAGTACTTC. The V call is TRBV28, the J call TRBJ2-7; TRBD1 matches 9 bases. V lost 5 bases and J lost 3; bases outside the gene matches: 8. The germline gives CDR1 MDHEN, CDR2 SYDVKM. The CDR3 totals 15 residues.

The chain links TRBV4-3 to TRBJ1-4; D unclear. Germline CDR1 LGHNA, CDR2 YSLEER. V lost 0 bases and J lost 0, with 11 bases in between. The CDR3 spans 17 residues. The CDR3 protein is CASSQELGGPTNEKLFF. The CDR3 DNA sequence: TGCGCCAGCAGCCAAGAACTGGGAGGGCCAACTAATGAAAAACTGTTTTTT.

This clone was found once. The V and J genes are TRBV10-3 and TRBJ1-1; possibly TRBD1 for D (5 bases). The CDR3 sequence is 14 residues long. V lost 3 bases and J lost 2, with 10 bases in between. Germline assignment: CDR1 ENHRY and CDR2 SYGVKD. CDR3 in amino acids: CAISEGQGNTEAFF. The CDR3 DNA is TGTGCCATCAGTGAAGGGCAGGGTAACACTGAAGCTTTCTTT.

This clone has a single count. The chain carries TRBV7-2 and TRBJ2-7; D not resolved. Trimming took 1 base from V and 1 from J, leaving 8 bases between them. CDR3 length: 14 residues. The V gene's germline CDR1 is SGHTA and CDR2 FQGNSA. CDR3 loop: CASSLVRNSYEQYF. CDR3 nucleotide sequence: TGTGCCAGCAGCTTAGTACGGAATTCCTACGAGCAGTACTTC.

J is TRBJ1-2 and V is TRBV7-2; D unclear. The CDR3 contains 14 residues. Trimming removed 1 base at V and 2 bases at J, with 8 bases between. Germline CDR1 and CDR2: SGHTA and FQGNSA. DNA for the CDR3: TGTGCCAGCAGCTTAGAATGGAGGAACTATGGCTACACCTTC. This sequence encodes CASSLEWRNYGYTF.